Following are 9 T cell receptor beta chains from one sample sequenced in a study of CD8 T cells in ankylosing spondylitis. TCRdb processed the 5' RACE reads anew with MiXCR; each CDR3 protein has one entry. The table includes 250,000 or so distinct CDR3 sequences, about 10% detected once. Sequenced material: blood, either unsorted or a sorted T cell fraction (not recorded which). These receptors all stem from a male donor with ankylosing spondylitis or in good health (not recorded which).

The rearrangement uses TRBV7-9 and TRBJ2-3; no reliable D call. Germline lookup yields CDR1 SEHNR and CDR2 FQNEAQ (reference sequence). This CDR3 has 14 amino acids. The V and J ends lost 3 bases and 1 base respectively, with 8 bases between them. The DNA for the CDR3 is TGTGCCAGCAGCTTTTTTGGGGGCACAGATACGCAGTATTTT. Protein: CASSFFGGTDTQYF.

There are a few counts of this clonotype. This chain uses TRBV3-1 with TRBJ2-2; TRBD1 matches at 7 bases. Germline values: CDR1 LGHDT, CDR2 YNNKEL (reference sequence). Losses at the gene ends were 3 bases for V and 8 bases for J; bases not matched to a gene: 9. The CDR3 runs to 15 residues. The CDR3: CASSHSDRLAGELFF. The CDR3, as DNA: TGTGCCAGCAGCCATTCGGACAGGTTAGCTGGGGAGCTGTTTTTT.

This clonotype showed up many times. V is TRBV9 and J is TRBJ1-3; no firm D call. The CDR3 covers 15 residues. The germline gives CDR1 SGDLS, CDR2 YYNGEE. Deletions cut 0 bases from V and 4 bases from J, with 11 bases between. The CDR3 loop is CASSVDGSRGNTIYF. CDR3 in DNA: TGTGCCAGCAGCGTAGATGGGAGTCGGGGAAACACCATATATTTT.

The sample holds many counts of this clonotype. The V call is TRBV6-2 or TRBV6-3, the J call TRBJ2-5; D gene ambiguous. The germline CDR1 and CDR2 sequences are MNHEY and SVGEGT. This CDR3 has 13 residues. The V end was cut by 4 bases, the J end by 1 base, with 7 bases between. This CDR3 reads CASSSETQETQYF. Written as DNA, the CDR3 is TGTGCCAGCAGTTCAGAGACCCAAGAGACCCAGTACTTC.

This clonotype was picked up a small number of times. The rearrangement joins TRBV11-2 to TRBJ2-1; no reliable D call. The germline gives CDR1 SGHAT, CDR2 FQNNGV. The V gene lost 3 bases and the J gene lost 4 bases, with 22 bases spanning the gap. CDR3 size: 18 residues. The CDR3 nucleotides are TGTGCCAGCAGCTTGGTGGCAGCAACTTCTCTATCTTACAATGAGCAGTTCTTC. It yields the protein CASSLVAATSLSYNEQFF. The full variable domain, its missing parts supplied by reference TRBV11-2 and TRBJ2-1, is EAGVAQSPRYKIIEKRQSVAFWCNPISGHATLYWYQQILGQGPKLLIQFQNNGVVDDSQLPKDRFSAERLKGVDSTLKIQPAKLEDSAVYLCASSLVAATSLSYNEQFFGPGTRLTVL.

The chain's CDR3 is CASSSPRSGSFADTQYF. In nucleotides, the CDR3 is TGTGCCAGCAGTTCCCCCCGTAGCGGGAGTTTCGCAGATACGCAGTATTTT. V and J are TRBV28 and TRBJ2-3; TRBD2 agrees at 9 bases. Germline CDR1 reads MDHEN; CDR2 reads SYDVKM. The CDR3 has 17 amino acids. J gave up 4 bases and V 4 bases, and 12 bases lay outside the gene matches.

The V gene is TRBV29-1, the J gene TRBJ1-2, with TRBD1 matching over 12 bases. The J segment lost 8 bases and the V segment lost 7 bases, leaving 11 bases of the junction unmatched. This CDR3 spans 14 amino acids. Germline V gene sequence: CDR1 SQVTM, CDR2 ANQGSEA. In nucleotides, the CDR3 is TGCAGCGGCGGGATCCCCGGGACAGGGGGCGGCTACACCTTC. This translates into CSGGIPGTGGGYTF.

There are a few counts of this clonotype. V gene TRBV7-2 combines with J gene TRBJ2-5, with TRBD2 matching 10 bases. Germline-derived CDR1 and CDR2 are SGHTA and FQGNSA. V shed 4 bases, J shed 2 bases, and the junction held 4 bases outside the gene matches. The CDR3 contains 15 residues. The CDR3 protein is CASSSSGGPQETQYF. The CDR3 coding sequence is TGTGCCAGCAGCTCTAGCGGGGGTCCTCAAGAGACCCAGTACTTC.

This clonotype occurred many times. V gene TRBV5-1 combines with J gene TRBJ2-2; 12 bases agree with TRBD2. V lost 4 bases, J lost 0 bases, and 7 bases stayed unmatched. Germline assignment: CDR1 SGHRS and CDR2 YFSETQ. The CDR3 is made up of 18 amino acids. This CDR3 is CASSPLLAGGTNTGELFF. The CDR3 bases are TGCGCCAGCAGCCCGCTGCTAGCGGGAGGGACGAACACCGGGGAGCTGTTTTTT.